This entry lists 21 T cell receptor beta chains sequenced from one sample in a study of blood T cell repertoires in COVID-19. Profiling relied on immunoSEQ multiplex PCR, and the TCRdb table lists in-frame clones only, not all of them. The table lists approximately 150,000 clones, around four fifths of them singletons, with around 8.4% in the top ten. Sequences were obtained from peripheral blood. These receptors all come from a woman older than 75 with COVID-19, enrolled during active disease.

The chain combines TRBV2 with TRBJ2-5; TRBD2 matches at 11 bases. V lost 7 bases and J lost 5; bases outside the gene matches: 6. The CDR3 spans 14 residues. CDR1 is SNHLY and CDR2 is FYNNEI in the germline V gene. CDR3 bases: TGTGCCAGCACGGGACTAGCGGAGGGGGAGACCCAGTACTTC. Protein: CASTGLAEGETQYF.

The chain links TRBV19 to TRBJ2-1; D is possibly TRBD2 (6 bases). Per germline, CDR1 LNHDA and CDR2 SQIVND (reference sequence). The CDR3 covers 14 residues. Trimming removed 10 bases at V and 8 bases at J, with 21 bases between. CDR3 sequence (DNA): TGTGCCACCCTGGGGACTCAACCGGTCGATGAGCAGTTCTTC. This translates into CATLGTQPVDEQFF.

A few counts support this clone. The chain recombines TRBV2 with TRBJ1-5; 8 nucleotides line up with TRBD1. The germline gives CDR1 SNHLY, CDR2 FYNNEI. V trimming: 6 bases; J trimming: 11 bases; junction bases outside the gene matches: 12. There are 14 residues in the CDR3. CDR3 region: CASSDDRGQFSQHF. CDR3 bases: TGTGCCAGCAGCGACGACAGGGGCCAATTTTCCCAGCATTTT.

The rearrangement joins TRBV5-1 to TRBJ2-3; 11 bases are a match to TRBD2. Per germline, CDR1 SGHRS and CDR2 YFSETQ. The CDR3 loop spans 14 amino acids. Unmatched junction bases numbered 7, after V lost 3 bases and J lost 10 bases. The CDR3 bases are TGCGCCAGCAGCTCCACTAGCGGGAGTTACCCGCAGTATTTT. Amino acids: CASSSTSGSYPQYF.

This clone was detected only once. This chain's CDR3 is CASSTGSRGQGAQGEQFF. The CDR3, as DNA: TGTGCCAGCAGTACCGGCTCCAGGGGACAGGGGGCGCAGGGTGAGCAGTTCTTC. The rearrangement joins TRBV27 to TRBJ2-1; 12 bases match TRBD1. Germline CDR1 reads MNHEY; CDR2 reads SMNVEV (reference sequence). The CDR3 is made up of 18 amino acids. V shed 5 bases, J shed 9 bases, and the junction held 17 bases outside the gene matches.

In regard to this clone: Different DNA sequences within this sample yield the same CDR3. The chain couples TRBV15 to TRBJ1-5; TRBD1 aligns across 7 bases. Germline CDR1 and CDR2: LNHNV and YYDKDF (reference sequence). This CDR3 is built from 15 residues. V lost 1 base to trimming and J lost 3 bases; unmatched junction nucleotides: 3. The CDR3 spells CATSRGQGNNQPQHF. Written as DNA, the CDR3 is TGTGCCACCAGCAGAGGACAGGGTAACAATCAGCCCCAGCATTTT.

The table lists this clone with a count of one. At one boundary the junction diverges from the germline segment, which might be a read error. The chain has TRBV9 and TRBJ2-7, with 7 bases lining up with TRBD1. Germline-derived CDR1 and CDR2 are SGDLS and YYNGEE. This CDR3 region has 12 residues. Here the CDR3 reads CASSVGESRGNF. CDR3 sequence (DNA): TGTGCCAGCAGCGTGGGGGAGAGCAGGGGGAACTTC.

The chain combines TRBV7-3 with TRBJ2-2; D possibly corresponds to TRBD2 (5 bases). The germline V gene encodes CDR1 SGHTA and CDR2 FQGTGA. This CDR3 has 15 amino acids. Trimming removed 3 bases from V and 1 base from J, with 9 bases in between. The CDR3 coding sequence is TGTGCCAGCAGCTTTGGAGGCCTGAACACCGGGGAGCTGTTTTTT. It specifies CASSFGGLNTGELFF.

The CDR3: CASSLRGGREQFF. In DNA, the CDR3 is TGTGCCAGCAGCTTGAGGGGGGGACGAGAGCAGTTCTTC. The V gene is TRBV5-8, the J gene TRBJ2-1; D is perhaps TRBD2 (7 bases). The germline V gene encodes CDR1 SGHTS and CDR2 YDEGEE. The CDR3 contains 13 residues. Trimming stripped 1 base from V and 10 bases from J, with 12 bases between.

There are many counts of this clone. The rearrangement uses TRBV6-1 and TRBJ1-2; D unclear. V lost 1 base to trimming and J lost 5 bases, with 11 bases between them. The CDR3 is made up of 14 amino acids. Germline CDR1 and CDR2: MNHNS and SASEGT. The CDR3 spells CASSEGSTVYGYTF. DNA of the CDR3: TGTGCCAGCAGTGAAGGAAGTACAGTTTATGGCTACACCTTC.

DNA for the CDR3: TGCGCCAGCAGCCCGGGGGACGCGTACGAGCAGTACTTC. Encoded protein: CASSPGDAYEQYF. The chain has TRBV5-1 and TRBJ2-7, with D possibly being TRBD2 (6 bases). Per the germline V gene, CDR1 is SGHRS and CDR2 is YFSETQ. V was cut by 4 bases and J by 4 bases, with 12 bases left in between. This CDR3 spans 13 amino acids.

Here the CDR3 reads CASSWDYGEQFF. CDR3 bases: TGTGCCAGCAGCTGGGACTATGGTGAGCAGTTCTTC. The V call is TRBV5-5, the J call TRBJ2-1; 7 positions agree with TRBD2. Germline loops: CDR1 SGHKS, CDR2 YYEKEE (reference sequence). With 3 bases clipped from V and 9 bases from J, the junction kept 3 bases outside the gene matches. The CDR3 runs 12 residues.

CDR3 DNA sequence: TGTGCCAGCAGTCGCCTCACTAGCCCCCTCTACAATGAGCAGTTCTTC. Amino acid sequence: CASSRLTSPLYNEQFF. J is TRBJ2-1 and V is TRBV6-2 or TRBV6-3, with a weak D call TRBD2 (6 bases). This CDR3 comprises 16 residues. The V gene lost 5 bases and the J gene lost 3 bases, with 17 bases spanning the gap. The germline gives CDR1 MNHEY, CDR2 SVGEGT.

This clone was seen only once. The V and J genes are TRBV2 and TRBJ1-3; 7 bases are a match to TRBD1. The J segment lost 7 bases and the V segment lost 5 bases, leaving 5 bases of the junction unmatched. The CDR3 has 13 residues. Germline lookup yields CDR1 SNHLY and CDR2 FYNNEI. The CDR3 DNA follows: TGTGCCAGCAGTACAGGGGCCCGGAACACCATATATTTT. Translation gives CASSTGARNTIYF.

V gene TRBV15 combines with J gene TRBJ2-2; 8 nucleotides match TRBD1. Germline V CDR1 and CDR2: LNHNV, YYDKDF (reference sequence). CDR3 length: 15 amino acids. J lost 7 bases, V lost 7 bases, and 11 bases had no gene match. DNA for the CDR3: TGTGCCACCAACCCGGACAGGGTAAATAGCGGGGAGCTGTTTTTT. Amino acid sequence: CATNPDRVNSGELFF.

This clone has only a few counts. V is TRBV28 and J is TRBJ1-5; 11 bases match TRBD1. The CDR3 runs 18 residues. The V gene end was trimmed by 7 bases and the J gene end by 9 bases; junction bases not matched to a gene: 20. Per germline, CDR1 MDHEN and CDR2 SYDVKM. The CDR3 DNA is TGTGCCAGCACCACGATGGGGGGGACAGGGGGTCGCTGGATGCCCCAGCATTTT. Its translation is CASTTMGGTGGRWMPQHF. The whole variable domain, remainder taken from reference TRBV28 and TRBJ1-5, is DVKVTQSSRYLVKRTGEKVFLECVQDMDHENMFWYRQDPGLGLRLIYFSYDVKMKEKGDIPEGYSVSREKKERFSLILESASTNQTSMYLCASTTMGGTGGRWMPQHFGDGTRLSIL.

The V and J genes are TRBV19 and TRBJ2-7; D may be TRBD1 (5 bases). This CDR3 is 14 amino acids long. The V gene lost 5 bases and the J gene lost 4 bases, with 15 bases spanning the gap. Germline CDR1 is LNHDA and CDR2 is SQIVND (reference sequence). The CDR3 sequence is CASSLSQGLYEQYF. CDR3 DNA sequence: TGTGCCAGTAGTCTTAGCCAGGGATTGTACGAGCAGTACTTC.

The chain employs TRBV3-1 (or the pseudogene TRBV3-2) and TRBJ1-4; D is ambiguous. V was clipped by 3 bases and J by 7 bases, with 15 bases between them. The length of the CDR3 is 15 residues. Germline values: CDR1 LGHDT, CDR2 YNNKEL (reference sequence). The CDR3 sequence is CASSHSYGIAEKLFF. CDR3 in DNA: TGTGCCAGCAGCCATTCCTACGGGATAGCTGAAAAACTGTTTTTT.

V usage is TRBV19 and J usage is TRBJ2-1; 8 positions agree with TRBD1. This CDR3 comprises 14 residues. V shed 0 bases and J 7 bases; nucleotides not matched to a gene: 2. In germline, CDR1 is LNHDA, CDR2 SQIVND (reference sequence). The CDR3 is CASSIETGANEQFF. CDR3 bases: TGTGCCAGTAGTATAGAGACAGGGGCGAATGAGCAGTTCTTC.

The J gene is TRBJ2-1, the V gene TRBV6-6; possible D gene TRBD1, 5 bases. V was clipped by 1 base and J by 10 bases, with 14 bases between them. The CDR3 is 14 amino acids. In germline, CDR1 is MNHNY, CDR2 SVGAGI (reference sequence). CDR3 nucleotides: TGTGCCAGCAGTTACTTCTTGGTTGGGGCAGAGCAGTTCTTC. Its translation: CASSYFLVGAEQFF.

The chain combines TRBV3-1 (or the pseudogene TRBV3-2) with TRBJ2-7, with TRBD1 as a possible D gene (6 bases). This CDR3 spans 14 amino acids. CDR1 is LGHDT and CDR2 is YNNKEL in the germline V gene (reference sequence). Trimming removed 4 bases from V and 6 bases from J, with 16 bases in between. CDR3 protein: CASSPARLGAEQYF. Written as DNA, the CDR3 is TGTGCCAGCAGCCCCGCCCGGTTGGGGGCCGAGCAGTACTTC.